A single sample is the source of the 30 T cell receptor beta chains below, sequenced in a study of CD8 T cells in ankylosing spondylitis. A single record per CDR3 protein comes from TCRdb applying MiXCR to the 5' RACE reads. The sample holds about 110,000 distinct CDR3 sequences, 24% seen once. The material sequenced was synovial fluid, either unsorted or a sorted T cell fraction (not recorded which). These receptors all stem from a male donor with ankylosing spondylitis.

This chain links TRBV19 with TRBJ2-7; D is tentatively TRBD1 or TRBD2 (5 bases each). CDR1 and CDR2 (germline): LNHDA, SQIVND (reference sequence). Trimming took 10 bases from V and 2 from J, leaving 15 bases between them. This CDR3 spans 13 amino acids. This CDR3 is CATQRDETYEQYF. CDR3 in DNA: TGTGCCACCCAACGGGACGAGACCTACGAGCAGTACTTC.

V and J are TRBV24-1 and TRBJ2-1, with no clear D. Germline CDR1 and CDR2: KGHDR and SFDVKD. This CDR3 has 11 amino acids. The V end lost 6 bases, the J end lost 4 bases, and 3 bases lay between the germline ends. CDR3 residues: CATSRYNEQFF. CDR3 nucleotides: TGTGCCACCAGTAGATACAATGAGCAGTTCTTC.

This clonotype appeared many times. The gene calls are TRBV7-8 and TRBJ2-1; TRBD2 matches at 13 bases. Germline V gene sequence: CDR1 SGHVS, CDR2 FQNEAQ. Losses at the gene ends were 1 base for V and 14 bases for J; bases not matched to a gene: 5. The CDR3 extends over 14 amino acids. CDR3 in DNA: TGTGCCAGCAGCTTAGAACTAGCGGGAGGGAAGGAGTTCTTC. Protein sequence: CASSLELAGGKEFF. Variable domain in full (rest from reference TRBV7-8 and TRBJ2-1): GAGVSQSPRYKVAKRGQDVALRCDPISGHVSLFWYQQALGQGPEFLTYFQNEAQLDKSGLPSDRFFAERPEGSVSTLKIQRTQQEDSAVYLCASSLELAGGKEFFGPGTRLTVL.

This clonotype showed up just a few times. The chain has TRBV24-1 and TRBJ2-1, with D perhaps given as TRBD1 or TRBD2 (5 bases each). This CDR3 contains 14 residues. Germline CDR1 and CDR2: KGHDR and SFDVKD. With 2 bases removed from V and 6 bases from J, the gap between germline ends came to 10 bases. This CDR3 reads CATSDSGTPNEQFF. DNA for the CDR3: TGTGCCACCAGTGATTCAGGGACCCCCAATGAGCAGTTCTTC.

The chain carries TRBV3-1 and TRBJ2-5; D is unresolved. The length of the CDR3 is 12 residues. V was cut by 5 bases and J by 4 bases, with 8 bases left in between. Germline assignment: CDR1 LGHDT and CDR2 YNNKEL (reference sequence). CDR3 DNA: TGTGCCAGCAGCTCCTTCCTAGAGACCCAGTACTTC. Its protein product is CASSSFLETQYF.

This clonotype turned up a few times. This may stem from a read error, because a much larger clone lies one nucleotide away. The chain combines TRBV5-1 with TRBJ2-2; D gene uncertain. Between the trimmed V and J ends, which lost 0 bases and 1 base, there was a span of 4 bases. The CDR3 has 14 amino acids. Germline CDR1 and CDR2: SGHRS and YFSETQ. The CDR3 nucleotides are TGCGCCAGCAGCTTGGAGCTGAACACCGGGGAGCTGTTTTTT. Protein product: CASSLELNTGELFF. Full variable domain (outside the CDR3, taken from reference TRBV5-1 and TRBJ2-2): KAGVTQTPRYLIKTRGQQVTLSCSPISGHRSVSWYQQTPGQGLQFLFEYFSETQRNKGNFPGRFSGRQFSNSRSEMNVSTLELGDSALYLCASSLELNTGELFFGEGSRLTVL.

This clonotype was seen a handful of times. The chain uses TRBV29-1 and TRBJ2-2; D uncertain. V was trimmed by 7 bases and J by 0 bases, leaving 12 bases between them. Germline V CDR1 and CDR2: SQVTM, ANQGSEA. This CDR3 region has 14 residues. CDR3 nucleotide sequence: TGCAGCGCCGAGGTCACAACGAACACCGGGGAGCTGTTTTTT. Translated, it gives CSAEVTTNTGELFF.

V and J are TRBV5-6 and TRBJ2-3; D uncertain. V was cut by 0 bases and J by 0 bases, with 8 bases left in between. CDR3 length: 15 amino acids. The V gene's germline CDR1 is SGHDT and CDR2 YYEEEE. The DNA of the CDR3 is TGTGCCAGCAGCTTGGGCCCAGGAAGCACAGATACGCAGTATTTT. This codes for CASSLGPGSTDTQYF. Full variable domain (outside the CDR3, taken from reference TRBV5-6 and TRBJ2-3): DAGVTQSPTHLIKTRGQQVTLRCSPKSGHDTVSWYQQALGQGPQFIFQYYEEEERQRGNFPDRFSGHQFPNYSSELNVNALLLGDSALYLCASSLGPGSTDTQYFGPGTRLTVL.

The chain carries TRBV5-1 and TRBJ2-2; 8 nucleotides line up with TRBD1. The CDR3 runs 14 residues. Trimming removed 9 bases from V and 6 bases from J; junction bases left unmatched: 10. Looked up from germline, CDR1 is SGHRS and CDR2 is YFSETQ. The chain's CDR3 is CANRQGMESGELFF. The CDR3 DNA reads TGCGCCAACCGACAGGGGATGGAGTCCGGGGAGCTGTTTTTT.

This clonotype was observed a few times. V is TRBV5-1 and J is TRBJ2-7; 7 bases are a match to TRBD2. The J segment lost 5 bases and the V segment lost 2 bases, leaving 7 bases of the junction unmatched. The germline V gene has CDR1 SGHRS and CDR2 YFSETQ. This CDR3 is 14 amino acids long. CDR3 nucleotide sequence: TGCGCCAGCAGCTTCCAGGGAGGGTTGAACGAGCAGTACTTC. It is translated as CASSFQGGLNEQYF.

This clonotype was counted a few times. CDR3: CASSLSTSYNEQFF. The CDR3 region has the DNA TGCGCCAGCAGCCTTAGTACTTCCTACAATGAGCAGTTCTTC. The chain recombines TRBV5-1 with TRBJ2-1; D is unresolved. The CDR3 contains 14 residues. Germline lookup yields CDR1 SGHRS and CDR2 YFSETQ. The V end was cut by 4 bases, the J end by 1 base, with 9 bases between.

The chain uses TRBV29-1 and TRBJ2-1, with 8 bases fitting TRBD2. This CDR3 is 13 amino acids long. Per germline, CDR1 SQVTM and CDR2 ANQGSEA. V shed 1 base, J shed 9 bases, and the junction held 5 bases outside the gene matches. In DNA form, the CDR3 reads TGCAGCGTTGAAGGGACTAGCTGGAGTGAGCAGTTCTTC. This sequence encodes CSVEGTSWSEQFF.

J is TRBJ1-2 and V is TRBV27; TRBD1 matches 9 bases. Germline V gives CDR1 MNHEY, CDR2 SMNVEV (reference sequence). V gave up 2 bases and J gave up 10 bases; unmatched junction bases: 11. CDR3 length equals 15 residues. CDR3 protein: CASSLTKDRGFDYTF. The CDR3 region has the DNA TGTGCCAGCAGTTTAACGAAAGACAGGGGGTTCGACTACACCTTC.

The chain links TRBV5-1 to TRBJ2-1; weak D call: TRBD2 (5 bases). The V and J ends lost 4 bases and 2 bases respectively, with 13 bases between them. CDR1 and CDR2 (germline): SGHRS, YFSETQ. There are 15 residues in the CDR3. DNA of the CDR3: TGCGCCAGCAGCCTCATGGCCGGGGCCTACAATGAGCAGTTCTTC. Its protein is CASSLMAGAYNEQFF.

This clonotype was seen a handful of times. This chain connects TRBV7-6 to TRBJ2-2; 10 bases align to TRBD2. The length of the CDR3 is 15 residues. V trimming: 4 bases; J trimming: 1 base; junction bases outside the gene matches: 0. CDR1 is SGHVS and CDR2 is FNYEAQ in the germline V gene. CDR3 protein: CASSWTSGNTGELFF. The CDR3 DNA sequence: TGTGCCAGCAGCTGGACTAGCGGGAACACCGGGGAGCTGTTTTTT.

Here the CDR3 DNA reads TGCGCCAGCGGGACTAGCGACCGATACAATGAGCAGTTCTTC. Amino acid sequence: CASGTSDRYNEQFF. This sequence joins TRBV5-1 and TRBJ2-1, with TRBD2 identical over 10 bases. Losses at the gene ends were 7 bases for V and 4 bases for J; bases not matched to a gene: 5. The CDR3 totals 14 residues. Germline loops: CDR1 SGHRS, CDR2 YFSETQ.

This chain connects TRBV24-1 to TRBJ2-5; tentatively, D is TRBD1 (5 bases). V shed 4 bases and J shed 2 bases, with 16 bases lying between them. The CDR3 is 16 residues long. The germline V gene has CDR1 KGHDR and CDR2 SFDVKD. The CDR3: CATSEHRSKNQETQYF. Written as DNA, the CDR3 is TGTGCCACCAGTGAGCACAGGTCCAAAAATCAAGAGACCCAGTACTTC.

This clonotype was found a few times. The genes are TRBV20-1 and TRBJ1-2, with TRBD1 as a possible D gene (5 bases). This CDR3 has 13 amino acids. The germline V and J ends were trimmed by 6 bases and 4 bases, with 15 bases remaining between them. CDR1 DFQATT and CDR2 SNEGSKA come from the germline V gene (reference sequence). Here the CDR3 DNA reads TGCAGTGCCTATGGGGCAGACGTCTATGGCTACACCTTC. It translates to CSAYGADVYGYTF.

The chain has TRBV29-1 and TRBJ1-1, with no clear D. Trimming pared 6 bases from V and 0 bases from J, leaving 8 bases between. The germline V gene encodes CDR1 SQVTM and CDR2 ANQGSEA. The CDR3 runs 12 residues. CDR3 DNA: TGCAGCGTGGCCGTCATGAACACTGAAGCTTTCTTT. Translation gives CSVAVMNTEAFF.

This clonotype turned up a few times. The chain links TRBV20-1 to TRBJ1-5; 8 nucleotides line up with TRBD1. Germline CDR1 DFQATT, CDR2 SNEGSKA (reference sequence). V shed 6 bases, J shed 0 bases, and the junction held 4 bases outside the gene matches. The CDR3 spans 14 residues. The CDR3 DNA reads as TGCAGTGCAGCCCAGGGGGCTAGCAATCAGCCCCAGCATTTT. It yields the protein CSAAQGASNQPQHF.

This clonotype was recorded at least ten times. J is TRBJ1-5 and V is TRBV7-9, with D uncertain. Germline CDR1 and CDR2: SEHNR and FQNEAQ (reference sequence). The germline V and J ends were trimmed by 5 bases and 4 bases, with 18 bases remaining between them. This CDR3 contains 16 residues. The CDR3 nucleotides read TGTGCCAGCAGCCGAGGGTCGTCGACGAGGAATCAGCCCCAGCATTTT. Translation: CASSRGSSTRNQPQHF.

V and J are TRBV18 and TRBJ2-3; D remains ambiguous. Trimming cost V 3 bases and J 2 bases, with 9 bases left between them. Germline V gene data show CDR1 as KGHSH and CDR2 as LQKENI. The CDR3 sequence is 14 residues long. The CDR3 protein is CASSPGVNTDTQYF. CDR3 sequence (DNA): TGTGCCAGCTCACCCGGAGTGAACACAGATACGCAGTATTTT.

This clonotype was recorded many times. CDR3 residues: CSVVYTGSYEQYF. DNA for the CDR3: TGCAGCGTTGTGTACACCGGCTCCTACGAGCAGTACTTC. The rearrangement links TRBV29-1 to TRBJ2-7; the D is unclear. This CDR3 has 13 residues. The V gene lost 4 bases and the J gene lost 0 bases, with 10 bases spanning the gap. Germline V gene sequence: CDR1 SQVTM, CDR2 ANQGSEA.

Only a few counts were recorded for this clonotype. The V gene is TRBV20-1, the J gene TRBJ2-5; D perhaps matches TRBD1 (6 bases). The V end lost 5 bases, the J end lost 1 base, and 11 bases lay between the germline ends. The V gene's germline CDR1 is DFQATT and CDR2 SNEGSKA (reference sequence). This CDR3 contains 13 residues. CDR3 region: CSAPGQSQETQYF. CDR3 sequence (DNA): TGCAGTGCTCCAGGACAGAGCCAAGAGACCCAGTACTTC.

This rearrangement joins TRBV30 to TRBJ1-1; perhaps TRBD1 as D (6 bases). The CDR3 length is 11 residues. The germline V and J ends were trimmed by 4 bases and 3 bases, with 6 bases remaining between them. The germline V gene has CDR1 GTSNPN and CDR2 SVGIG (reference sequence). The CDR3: CAWNRDTEAFF. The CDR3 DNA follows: TGTGCCTGGAACAGGGACACTGAAGCTTTCTTT.

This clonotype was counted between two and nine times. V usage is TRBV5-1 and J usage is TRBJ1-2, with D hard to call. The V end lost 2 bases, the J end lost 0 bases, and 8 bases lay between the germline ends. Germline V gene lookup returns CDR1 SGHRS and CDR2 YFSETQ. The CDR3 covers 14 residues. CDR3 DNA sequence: TGCGCCAGCAGCTTTCTCCACCCTAACTATGGCTACACCTTC. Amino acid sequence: CASSFLHPNYGYTF. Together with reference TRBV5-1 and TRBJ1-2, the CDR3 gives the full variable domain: KAGVTQTPRYLIKTRGQQVTLSCSPISGHRSVSWYQQTPGQGLQFLFEYFSETQRNKGNFPGRFSGRQFSNSRSEMNVSTLELGDSALYLCASSFLHPNYGYTFGSGTRLTVV.

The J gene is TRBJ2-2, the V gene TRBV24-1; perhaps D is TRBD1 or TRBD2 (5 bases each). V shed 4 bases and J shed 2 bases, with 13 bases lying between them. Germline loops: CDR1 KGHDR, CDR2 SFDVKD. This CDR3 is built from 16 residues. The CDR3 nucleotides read TGTGCCACCAGTGACCCGGGACCGACAAACACCGGGGAGCTGTTTTTT. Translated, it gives CATSDPGPTNTGELFF.

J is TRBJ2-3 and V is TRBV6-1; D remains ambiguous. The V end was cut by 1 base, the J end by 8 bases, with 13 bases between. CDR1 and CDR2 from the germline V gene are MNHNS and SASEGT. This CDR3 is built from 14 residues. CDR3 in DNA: TGTGCCAGCAGTGAAGGTGATAGCAGGAGTACGCAGTATTTT. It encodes CASSEGDSRSTQYF.

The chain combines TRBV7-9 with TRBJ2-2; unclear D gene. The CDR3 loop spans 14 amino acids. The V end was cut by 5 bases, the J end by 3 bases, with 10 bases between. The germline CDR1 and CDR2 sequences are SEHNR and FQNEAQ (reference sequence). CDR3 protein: CASSPIFDTGELFF. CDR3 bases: TGTGCCAGCAGCCCGATTTTCGACACCGGGGAGCTGTTTTTT.

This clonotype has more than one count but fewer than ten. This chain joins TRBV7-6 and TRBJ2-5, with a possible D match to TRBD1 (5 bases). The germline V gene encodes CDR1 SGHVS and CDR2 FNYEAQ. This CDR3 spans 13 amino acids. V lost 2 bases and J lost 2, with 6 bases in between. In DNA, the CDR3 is TGTGCCAGCAGCTTACGACAGCAAGAGACCCAGTACTTC. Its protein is CASSLRQQETQYF.